This paragraph reports one T cell receptor (beta chain). Authors' methods: Amplification from reference gene primers served as the basis for estimated nucleated cell counts. The assay was immunoSEQ multiplex PCR, and TCRdb's table has in-frame clones only and misses some. V and J calls and clone size are those listed in that table; D and trimming were worked out from the DNA. The top ten hold around 30% of the sample, which has over 45,000 clones, about 76% seen once. These data come from a study of blood T cell repertoires in COVID-19. Study context: Sites in the United States, Italy and Spain provided acute and convalescent COVID-19 samples.

The sequenced material came from peripheral blood. This receptor was taken from a woman at least 80 years old with active or convalescent COVID-19.

The CDR3 is CASSIGTSDNQPQHF. The CDR3 DNA reads TGTGCCAGTAGTATCGGGACATCTGACAATCAGCCCCAGCATTTT. This chain uses TRBV19 with TRBJ1-5, with D perhaps matching TRBD1 (6 bases). CDR3 size: 15 residues. Looked up from germline, CDR1 is LNHDA and CDR2 is SQIVND (reference sequence). V gave up 3 bases and J gave up 3 bases, with 12 bases separating them.